The clone carrying this T cell receptor beta chain is medium-sized (0.01 to 0.1%) in the sample. Its matching antigen is unknown. This sample is part of a study of T and B cells in COVID-19 patients. Notes on the study in general: Patients with COVID-19 reportedly showed strongly skewed T cell receptor beta variable and joining gene usage. Of 2,331 TCR clusters found only in the recovered cohort, a few dozen had low generation probability.

The CDR3 runs to 16 residues. The germline V and J ends were trimmed by 6 bases and 2 bases, with 19 bases remaining between them. CDR1 is MNHEY and CDR2 is SMNVEV in the germline V gene (reference sequence). Each TRB amplification used roughly 240-550 ng of genomic DNA from blood. Multiplex PCR with BIOMED2 TRB-A/B primer pools amplified TRB rearrangements. TCRdb reprocessed the multiplex PCR reads with MiXCR, giving one entry per CDR3 protein. The data hold roughly 8,400 distinct CDR3 sequences, with roughly a quarter observed a single time. The sequence was obtained from a human donor who had recovered from COVID-19. Sequencing used blood. The J gene is TRBJ1-2, the V gene TRBV27; D perhaps matches TRBD1 (5 bases). For the CDR3, the DNA is TGTGCCAGCAGCCCAGTAGGTCAGGGCCTAAACTATGGCTACACCTTC. This translates into CASSPVGQGLNYGYTF.